A single T cell receptor (beta chain) is shown here with its context. The antigen is unknown. This specimen comes from a study of cytomegalovirus exposure and HLA in healthy donors. Across the study: The roughly 700 first-cohort repertoires shared a platform with the 120 or so validation repertoires, as reported in a later analysis. Study findings and constraints: Cytomegalovirus-associated TCR beta chains were listed, numbering roughly 150.

The junction had 5 bases not matched to a gene; V was cut back by 4 bases and J by 4 bases. CDR3 size: 16 residues. Germline lookup yields CDR1 MNHEY and CDR2 SVGAGI. Method: immunoSEQ multiplex PCR; TCRdb's copy keeps in-frame clones and lacks some. The table has roughly 200,000 clones, around nine tenths seen once. The rearrangement joins TRBV6-5 to TRBJ2-1; TRBD2 agrees at 12 bases. The sample taken for sequencing was PBMCs. The receptor's source is a man younger than 40 in good health and CMV-seropositive. CDR3 amino acids: CASSFYTSGGYNEQFF. The DNA of the CDR3 is TGTGCCAGCAGTTTCTATACTAGCGGGGGGTACAATGAGCAGTTCTTC.